The next 3 T cell receptor beta chains were all read from a single sample in a study of T cell clonality in common variable immunodeficiency. The data were produced by immunoSEQ multiplex PCR, yet TCRdb's version contains in-frame clones alone and is incomplete. The profile covers some 64,000 clones, none occurring a single time. The sequencing input was peripheral blood mononuclear cells. The origin of the receptors is a person between 18 and 70 years old in good health.

This clone was counted many times. The read falls 3 residues short of the CDR3 end, and the missing part is taken from the germline J gene. This chain joins TRBV18 and TRBJ1-3, with D perhaps TRBD1 (5 bases). The V gene's germline CDR1 is KGHSH and CDR2 LQKENI. V lost 3 bases, J lost 0 bases, and 12 bases lay in between. The CDR3 contains 16 residues. Incomplete CDR3 DNA: TGTGCCAGCTCACCGGCTTCAGGGAGCTCTGGAAACACC. Translated: CASSPASGSSGNT. The whole CDR3 sequence is CASSPASGSSGNTIYF. Based on the CDR3 plus reference TRBV18 and TRBJ1-3, the full variable domain is NAGVMQNPRHLVRRRGQEARLRCSPMKGHSHVYWYRQLPEEGLKFMVYLQKENIIDESGMPKERFSAEFPKEGPSILRIQQVVRGDSAAYFCASSPASGSSGNTIYFGEGSWLTVV.

This clone was counted at least ten times. The read gets to within 3 residues of the CDR3 end, and the germline J gene fills in the rest. The V call is TRBV6-1, the J call TRBJ1-6; no firm D call. Trimming removed 3 bases from V and 7 bases from J, with 4 bases in between. CDR1 MNHNS and CDR2 SASEGT come from the germline V gene. The CDR3 consists of 12 residues. CDR3 region: CASSDRNSPLHF. The DNA read from the CDR3 is TGTGCCAGCAGTGACAGAAATTCACCC.

This clone appeared many times. The read stops 3 residues short of the end of the CDR3; the missing end is completed from the germline J gene. The chain is built from TRBV20-1 and TRBJ2-3, with 11 bases lining up with TRBD2. V was clipped by 2 bases and J by 6 bases; unmatched bases: 4. The CDR3 has 14 amino acids. Per germline, CDR1 DFQATT and CDR2 SNEGSKA (reference sequence). The DNA read from the CDR3 is TGCAGTGCTAGAACTAGCGGGGGCCTCGATACG. It codes for CSARTSGGLDT. The entire CDR3 protein is CSARTSGGLDTQYF.